This TCR beta chain was identified in a study of cytomegalovirus exposure and HLA in healthy donors. This CDR3 contains 17 residues. V gave up 4 bases and J gave up 1 base; unmatched junction bases: 10. Germline V gene lookup returns CDR1 KGHSH and CDR2 LQKENI. Researchers ran the PCR with 60 Vbeta and 13 Jbeta primers. The table came from immunoSEQ multiplex PCR; TCRdb's copy has only in-frame clones and leaves some out. In the table there are over 95,000 clones, 60% to 80% of which are singletons. Source material: PBMCs. The chain has TRBV18 and TRBJ1-1; 9 nucleotides line up with TRBD1. The TCR originated in a woman aged 25 to 39 in good health and CMV-seropositive. This CDR3 reads CASSQGVPGQGNTEAFF. CDR3 DNA sequence: TGTGCCAGCTCACAAGGGGTCCCGGGACAGGGGAACACTGAAGCTTTCTTT.